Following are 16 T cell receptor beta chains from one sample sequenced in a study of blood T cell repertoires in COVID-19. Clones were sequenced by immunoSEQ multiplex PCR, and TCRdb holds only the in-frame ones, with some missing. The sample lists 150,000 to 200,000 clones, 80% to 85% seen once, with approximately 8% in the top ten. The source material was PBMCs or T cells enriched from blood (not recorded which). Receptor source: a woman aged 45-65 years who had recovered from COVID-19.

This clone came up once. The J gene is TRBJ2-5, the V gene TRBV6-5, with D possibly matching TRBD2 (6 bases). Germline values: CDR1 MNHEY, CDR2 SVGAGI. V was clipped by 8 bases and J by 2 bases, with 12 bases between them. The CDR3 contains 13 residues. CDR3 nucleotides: TGTGCCAGCTTGCTGGGGGGTCAAGAGACCCAGTACTTC. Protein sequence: CASLLGGQETQYF.

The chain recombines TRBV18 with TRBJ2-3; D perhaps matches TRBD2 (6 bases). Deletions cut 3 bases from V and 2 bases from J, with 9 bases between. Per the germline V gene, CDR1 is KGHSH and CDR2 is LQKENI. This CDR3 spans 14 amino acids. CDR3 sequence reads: CASSPGGYTDTQYF. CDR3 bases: TGTGCCAGCTCACCCGGGGGATACACAGATACGCAGTATTTT.

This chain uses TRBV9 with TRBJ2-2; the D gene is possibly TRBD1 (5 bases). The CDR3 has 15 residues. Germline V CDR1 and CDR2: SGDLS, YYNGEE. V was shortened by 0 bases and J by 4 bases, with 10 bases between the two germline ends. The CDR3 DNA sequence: TGTGCCAGCAGCGTAGACGGTAGGGGCACCGGGGAGCTGTTTTTT. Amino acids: CASSVDGRGTGELFF.

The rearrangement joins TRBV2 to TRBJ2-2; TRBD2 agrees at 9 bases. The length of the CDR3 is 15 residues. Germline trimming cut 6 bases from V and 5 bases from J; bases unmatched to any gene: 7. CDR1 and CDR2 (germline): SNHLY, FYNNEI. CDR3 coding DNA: TGTGCCAGCAGGGCGCAAACTAGCGGGACCGGGGAGCTGTTTTTT. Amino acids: CASRAQTSGTGELFF. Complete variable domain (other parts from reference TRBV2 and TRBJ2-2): EPEVTQTPSHQVTQMGQEVILRCVPISNHLYFYWYRQILGQKVEFLVSFYNNEISEKSEIFDDQFSVERPDGSNFTLKIRSTKLEDSAMYFCASRAQTSGTGELFFGEGSRLTVL.

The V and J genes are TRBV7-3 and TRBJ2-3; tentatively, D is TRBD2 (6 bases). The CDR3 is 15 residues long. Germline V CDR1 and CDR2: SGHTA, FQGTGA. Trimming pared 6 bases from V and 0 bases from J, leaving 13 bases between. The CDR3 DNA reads TGTGCCAGCAGGCCGATGGGGGGTAGCACAGATACGCAGTATTTT. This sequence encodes CASRPMGGSTDTQYF.

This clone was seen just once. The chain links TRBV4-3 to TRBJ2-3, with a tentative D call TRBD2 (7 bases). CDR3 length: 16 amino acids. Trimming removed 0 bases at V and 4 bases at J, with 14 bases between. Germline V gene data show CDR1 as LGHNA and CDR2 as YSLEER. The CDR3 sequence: CASSQDGGGRSDTQYF. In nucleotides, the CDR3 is TGCGCCAGCAGCCAAGATGGGGGGGGGCGGTCAGATACGCAGTATTTT.

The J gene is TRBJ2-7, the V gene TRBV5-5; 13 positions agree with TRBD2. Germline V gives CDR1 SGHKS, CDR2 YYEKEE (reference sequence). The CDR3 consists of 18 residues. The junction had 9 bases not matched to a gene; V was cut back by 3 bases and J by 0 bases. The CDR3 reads CASSSGLAGVPSSYEQYF. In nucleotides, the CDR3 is TGTGCCAGCAGCTCAGGACTAGCGGGAGTTCCCAGCTCCTACGAGCAGTACTTC.

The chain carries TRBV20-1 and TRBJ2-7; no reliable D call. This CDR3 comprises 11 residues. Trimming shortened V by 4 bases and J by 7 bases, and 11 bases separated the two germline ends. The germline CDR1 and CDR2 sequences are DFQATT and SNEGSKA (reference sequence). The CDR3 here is CSATQQVEQYF. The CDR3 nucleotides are TGCAGTGCTACCCAGCAGGTGGAGCAGTACTTC.

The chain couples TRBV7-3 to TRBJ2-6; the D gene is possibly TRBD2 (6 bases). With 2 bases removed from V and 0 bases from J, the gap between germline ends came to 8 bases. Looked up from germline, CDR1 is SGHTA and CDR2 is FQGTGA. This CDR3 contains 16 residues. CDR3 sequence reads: CASSLAGGSGANVLTF. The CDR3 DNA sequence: TGTGCCAGCAGCTTAGCCGGGGGCTCTGGGGCCAACGTCCTGACTTTC.

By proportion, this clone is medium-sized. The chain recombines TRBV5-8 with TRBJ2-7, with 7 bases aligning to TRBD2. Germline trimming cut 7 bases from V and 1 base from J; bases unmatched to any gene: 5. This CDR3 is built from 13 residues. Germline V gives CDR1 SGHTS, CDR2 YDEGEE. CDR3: CASSFGGSYEQYF. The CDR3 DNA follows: TGTGCCAGCTCTTTCGGGGGGTCCTACGAGCAGTACTTC.

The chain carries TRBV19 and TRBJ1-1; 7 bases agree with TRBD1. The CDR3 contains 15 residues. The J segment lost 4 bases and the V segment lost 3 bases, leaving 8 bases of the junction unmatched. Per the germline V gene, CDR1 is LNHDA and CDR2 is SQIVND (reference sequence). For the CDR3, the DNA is TGTGCCAGTAGTATCTTGGCAGGGGGTCCCACTGAAGCTTTCTTT. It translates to CASSILAGGPTEAFF. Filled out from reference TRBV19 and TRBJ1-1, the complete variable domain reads DGGITQSPKYLFRKEGQNVTLSCEQNLNHDAMYWYRQDPGQGLRLIYYSQIVNDFQKGDIAEGYSVSREKKESFPLTVTSAQKNPTAFYLCASSILAGGPTEAFFGQGTRLTVV.

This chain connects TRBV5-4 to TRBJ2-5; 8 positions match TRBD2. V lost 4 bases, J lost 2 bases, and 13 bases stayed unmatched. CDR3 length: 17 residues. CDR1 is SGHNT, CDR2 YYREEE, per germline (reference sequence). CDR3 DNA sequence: TGTGCCAGCAGCGGACCTTCTAGCGGGCGCCCTCAAGAGACCCAGTACTTC. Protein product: CASSGPSSGRPQETQYF.

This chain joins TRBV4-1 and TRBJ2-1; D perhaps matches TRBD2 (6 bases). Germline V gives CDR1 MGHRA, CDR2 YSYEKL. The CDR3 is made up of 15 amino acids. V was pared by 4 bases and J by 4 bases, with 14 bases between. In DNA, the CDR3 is TGCGCCAGCAGCCGGGGAGGAGCGGAATACAATGAGCAGTTCTTC. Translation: CASSRGGAEYNEQFF.

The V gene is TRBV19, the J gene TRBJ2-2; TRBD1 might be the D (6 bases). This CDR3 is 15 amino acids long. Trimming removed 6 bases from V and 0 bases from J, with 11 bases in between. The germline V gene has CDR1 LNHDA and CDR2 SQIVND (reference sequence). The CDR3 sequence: CASREGTTNTGELFF. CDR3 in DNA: TGTGCCAGTAGGGAAGGGACAACGAACACCGGGGAGCTGTTTTTT. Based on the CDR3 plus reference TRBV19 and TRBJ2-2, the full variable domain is DGGITQSPKYLFRKEGQNVTLSCEQNLNHDAMYWYRQDPGQGLRLIYYSQIVNDFQKGDIAEGYSVSREKKESFPLTVTSAQKNPTAFYLCASREGTTNTGELFFGEGSRLTVL.

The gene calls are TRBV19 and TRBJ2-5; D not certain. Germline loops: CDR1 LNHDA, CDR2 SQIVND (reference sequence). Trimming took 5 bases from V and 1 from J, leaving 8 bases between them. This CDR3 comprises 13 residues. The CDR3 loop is CASSSRGQETQYF. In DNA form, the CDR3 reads TGTGCCAGTAGTTCCCGAGGCCAAGAGACCCAGTACTTC.

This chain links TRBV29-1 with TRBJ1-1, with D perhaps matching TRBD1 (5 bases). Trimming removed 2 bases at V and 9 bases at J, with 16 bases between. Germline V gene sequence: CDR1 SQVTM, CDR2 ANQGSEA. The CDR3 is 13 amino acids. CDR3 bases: TGCAGCGTTGAATATCGGGCGGGGGGAAAAGCTTTCTTT. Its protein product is CSVEYRAGGKAFF.